A single sample gave rise to the 8 T cell receptor beta chains below, sequenced in a study of shared clonotypes between healthy human individuals. Repertoires were generated with immunoSEQ multiplex PCR, while TCRdb's copy carries only in-frame clones and drops some. The sample carries approximately 1.5 million clones, 95% to 99% recorded once. Material for sequencing was naive CD4+ T cells sorted from blood. The subset: CD45RA+ positively selected. The receptors shown here come from a man in his thirties or forties in good health.

The V call is TRBV30, the J call TRBJ2-5; unclear D gene. Germline CDR1 and CDR2: GTSNPN and SVGIG (reference sequence). The CDR3 consists of 15 residues. Deletions cut 2 bases from V and 1 base from J, with 14 bases between. Written as DNA, the CDR3 is TGTGCCTGGAGTCTAGAACAGAGCTTCCAAGAGACCCAGTACTTC. This gives the protein CAWSLEQSFQETQYF. Combining the CDR3 with reference TRBV30 and TRBJ2-5 gives the whole variable domain SQTIHQWPATLVQPVGSPLSLECTVEGTSNPNLYWYRQAAGRGLQLLFYSVGIGQISSEVPQNLSASRPQDRQFILSSKKLLLSDSGFYLCAWSLEQSFQETQYFGPGTRLLVL.

The chain is built from TRBV5-4 and TRBJ2-3; D is perhaps TRBD1 or TRBD2 (5 bases each). Germline-derived CDR1 and CDR2 are SGHNT and YYREEE (reference sequence). The CDR3 is 17 residues long. Trimming removed 5 bases at V and 0 bases at J, with 19 bases between. As DNA, the CDR3 is TGTGCCAGCAGTCGAGATCCGGGACCCTCTAGCACAGATACGCAGTATTTT. Translating gives CASSRDPGPSSTDTQYF. Full variable domain (remainder filled in from reference TRBV5-4 and TRBJ2-3): ETGVTQSPTHLIKTRGQQVTLRCSSQSGHNTVSWYQQALGQGPQFIFQYYREEENGRGNFPPRFSGLQFPNYSSELNVNALELDDSALYLCASSRDPGPSSTDTQYFGPGTRLTVL.

The chain carries TRBV19 and TRBJ2-7, with a weak D call TRBD1 (5 bases). CDR1 and CDR2 from the germline V gene are LNHDA and SQIVND (reference sequence). The CDR3 is made up of 14 amino acids. V gave up 4 bases and J gave up 3 bases, with 13 bases separating them. The CDR3 reads CASSTSGNLYEQYF. CDR3 DNA: TGTGCCAGTAGTACTTCAGGGAACCTCTACGAGCAGTACTTC.

This sequence joins TRBV10-1 and TRBJ1-2; tentatively, D is TRBD1 (6 bases). Looked up from germline, CDR1 is WNHNN and CDR2 is SYGVQD (reference sequence). Trimming removed 0 bases at V and 8 bases at J, with 10 bases between. The CDR3 sequence is 13 residues long. The CDR3 here is CASSESIGGGYTF. CDR3 DNA: TGCGCCAGCAGTGAGTCAATTGGGGGCGGCTACACCTTC.

The genes are TRBV5-6 and TRBJ2-7; D gene unclear. The CDR3 covers 13 residues. Germline assignment: CDR1 SGHDT and CDR2 YYEEEE. V was cut by 3 bases and J by 7 bases, with 14 bases left in between. The CDR3 loop is CASSSARGREQYF. CDR3 sequence (DNA): TGTGCCAGCAGCTCCGCGAGAGGCCGGGAGCAGTACTTC.

The table lists this clone with a count of one. The V call is TRBV6-1, the J call TRBJ1-1; D perhaps matches TRBD1 (6 bases). The V gene lost 6 bases and the J gene lost 0 bases, with 14 bases spanning the gap. The CDR3 length is 15 residues. CDR1 is MNHNS and CDR2 is SASEGT in the germline V gene. The CDR3 DNA reads TGTGCCAGCAGGGTAACAGGGTTCATGAACACTGAAGCTTTCTTT. This encodes CASRVTGFMNTEAFF.

The chain has TRBV4-1 and TRBJ2-2; TRBD1 might be the D (6 bases). Trimming shortened V by 1 base and J by 9 bases, and 24 bases separated the two germline ends. The CDR3 has 18 residues. Germline V lookup: CDR1 MGHRA, CDR2 YSYEKL. CDR3 DNA sequence: TGCGCCAGCAGCCAAGTCAGCCAGGGGAACCCACTCTTCCGGGAGCTGTTTTTT. This translates into CASSQVSQGNPLFRELFF.

This sequence joins TRBV5-4 and TRBJ1-4; TRBD1 aligns across 8 bases. The trim removed 3 bases at V and 10 bases at J, leaving 11 bases unmatched. Germline V gene sequence: CDR1 SGHNT, CDR2 YYREEE (reference sequence). The CDR3 covers 15 residues. The DNA for the CDR3 is TGTGCCAGCAGCTGGAGCCAGGGGGCTAACGGAAAACTGTTTTTT. Translation: CASSWSQGANGKLFF.